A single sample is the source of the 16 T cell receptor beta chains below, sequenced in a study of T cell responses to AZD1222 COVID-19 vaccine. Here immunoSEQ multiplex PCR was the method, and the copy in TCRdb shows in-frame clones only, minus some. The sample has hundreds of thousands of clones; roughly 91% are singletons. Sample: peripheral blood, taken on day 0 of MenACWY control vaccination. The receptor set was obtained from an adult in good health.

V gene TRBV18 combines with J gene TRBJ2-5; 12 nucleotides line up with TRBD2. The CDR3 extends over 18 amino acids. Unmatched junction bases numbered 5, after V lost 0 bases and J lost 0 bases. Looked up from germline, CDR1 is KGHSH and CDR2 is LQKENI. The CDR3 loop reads CASSPPMRLAGDQETQYF. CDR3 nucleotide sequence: TGTGCCAGCTCACCACCGATGAGACTAGCGGGGGACCAAGAGACCCAGTACTTC.

The CDR3 nucleotides are TGTGCCAGCAGCCAAACTTCGGACCCCGCGGCTGAAGCTTTCTTT. It codes for CASSQTSDPAAEAFF. The chain links TRBV4-2 to TRBJ1-1; D ambiguous. The CDR3 runs 15 residues. Germline V CDR1 and CDR2: LGHNA, YNFKEQ. Trimming took 2 bases from V and 6 from J, leaving 16 bases between them.

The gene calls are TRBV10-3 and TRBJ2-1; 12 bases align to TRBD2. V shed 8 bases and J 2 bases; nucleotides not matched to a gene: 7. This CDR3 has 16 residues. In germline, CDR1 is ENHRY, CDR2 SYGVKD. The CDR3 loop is CAIGASGGDPYNEQFF. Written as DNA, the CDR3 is TGTGCCATCGGGGCTAGCGGGGGGGACCCCTACAATGAGCAGTTCTTC.

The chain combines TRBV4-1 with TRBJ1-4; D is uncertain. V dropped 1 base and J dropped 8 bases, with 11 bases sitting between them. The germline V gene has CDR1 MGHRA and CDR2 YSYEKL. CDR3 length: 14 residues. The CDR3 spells CASSQGSSREKLFF. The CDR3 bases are TGCGCCAGCAGCCAAGGGAGTTCTAGGGAAAAACTGTTTTTT.

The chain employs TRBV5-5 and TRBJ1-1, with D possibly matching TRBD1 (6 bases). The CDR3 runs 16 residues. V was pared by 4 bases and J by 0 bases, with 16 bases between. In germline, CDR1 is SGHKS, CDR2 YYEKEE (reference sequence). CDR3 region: CASSRYRDSMNTEAFF. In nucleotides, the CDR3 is TGTGCCAGCAGCCGATACAGGGACTCAATGAACACTGAAGCTTTCTTT. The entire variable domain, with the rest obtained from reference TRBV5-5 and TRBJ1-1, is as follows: DAGVTQSPTHLIKTRGQQVTLRCSPISGHKSVSWYQQVLGQGPQFIFQYYEKEERGRGNFPDRFSARQFPNYSSELNVNALLLGDSALYLCASSRYRDSMNTEAFFGQGTRLTVV.

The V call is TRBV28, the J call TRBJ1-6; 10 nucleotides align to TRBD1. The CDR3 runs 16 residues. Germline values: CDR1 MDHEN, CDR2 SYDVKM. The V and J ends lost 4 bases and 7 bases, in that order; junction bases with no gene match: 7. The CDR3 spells CASSSTPGQGNSPLHF. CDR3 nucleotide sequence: TGTGCCAGCAGTTCAACTCCGGGACAGGGGAATTCACCCCTCCACTTT.

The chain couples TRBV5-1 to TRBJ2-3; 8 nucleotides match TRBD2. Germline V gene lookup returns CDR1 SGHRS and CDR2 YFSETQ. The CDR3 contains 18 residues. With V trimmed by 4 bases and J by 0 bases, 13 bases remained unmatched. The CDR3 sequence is CASSEGPAGASSTDTQYF. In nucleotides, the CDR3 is TGCGCCAGCAGCGAAGGTCCAGCGGGGGCTTCTAGCACAGATACGCAGTATTTT.

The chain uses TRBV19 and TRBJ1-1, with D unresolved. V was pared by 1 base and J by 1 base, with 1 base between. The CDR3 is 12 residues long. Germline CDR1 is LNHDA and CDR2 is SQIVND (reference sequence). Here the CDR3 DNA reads TGTGCCAGTAGTATAGGGAACACTGAAGCTTTCTTT. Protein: CASSIGNTEAFF.

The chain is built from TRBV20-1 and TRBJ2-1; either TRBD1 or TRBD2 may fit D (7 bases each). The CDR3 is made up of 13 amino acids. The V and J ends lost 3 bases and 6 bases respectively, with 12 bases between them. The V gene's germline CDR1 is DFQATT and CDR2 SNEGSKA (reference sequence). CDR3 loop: CSASTGEGNEQFF. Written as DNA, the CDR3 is TGCAGTGCTAGTACAGGGGAGGGCAATGAGCAGTTCTTC.

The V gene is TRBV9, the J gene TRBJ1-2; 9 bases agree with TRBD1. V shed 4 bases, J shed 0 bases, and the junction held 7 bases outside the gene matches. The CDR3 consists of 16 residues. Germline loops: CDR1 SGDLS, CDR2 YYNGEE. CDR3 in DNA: TGTGCCAGCAGCCTCGGAACAGGGGGCGCTAACTATGGCTACACCTTC. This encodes CASSLGTGGANYGYTF. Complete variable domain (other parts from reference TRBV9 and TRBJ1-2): DSGVTQTPKHLITATGQRVTLRCSPRSGDLSVYWYQQSLDQGLQFLIQYYNGEERAKGNILERFSAQQFPDLHSELNLSSLELGDSALYFCASSLGTGGANYGYTFGSGTRLTVV.

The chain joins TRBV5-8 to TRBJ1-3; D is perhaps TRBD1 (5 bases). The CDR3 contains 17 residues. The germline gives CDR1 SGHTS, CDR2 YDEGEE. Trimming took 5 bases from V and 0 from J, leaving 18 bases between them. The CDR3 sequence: CASRPGTDLFSGNTIYF. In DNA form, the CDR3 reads TGTGCCAGCAGGCCCGGGACGGATCTATTCTCTGGAAACACCATATATTTT.

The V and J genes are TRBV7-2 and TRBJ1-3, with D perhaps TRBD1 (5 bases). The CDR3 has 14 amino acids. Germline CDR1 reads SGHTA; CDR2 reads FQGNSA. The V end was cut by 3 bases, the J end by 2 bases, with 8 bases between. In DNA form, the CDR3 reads TGTGCCAGCAGCTTGGGCAGGGCTGGAAACACCATATATTTT. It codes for CASSLGRAGNTIYF.

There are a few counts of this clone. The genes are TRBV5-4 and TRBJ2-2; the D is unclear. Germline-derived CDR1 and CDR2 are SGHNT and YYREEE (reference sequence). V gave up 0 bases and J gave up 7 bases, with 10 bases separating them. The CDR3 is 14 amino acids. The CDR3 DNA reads TGTGCCAGCAGCTTGGTACTATCAGACGGGGAGCTGTTTTTT. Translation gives CASSLVLSDGELFF.

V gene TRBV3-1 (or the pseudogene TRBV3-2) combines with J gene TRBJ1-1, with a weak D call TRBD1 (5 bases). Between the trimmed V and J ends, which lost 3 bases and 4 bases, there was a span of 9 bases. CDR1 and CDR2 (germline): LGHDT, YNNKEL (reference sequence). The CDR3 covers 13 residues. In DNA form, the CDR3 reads TGTGCCAGCAGCCACCAGGGTTCCACTGAAGCTTTCTTT. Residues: CASSHQGSTEAFF.

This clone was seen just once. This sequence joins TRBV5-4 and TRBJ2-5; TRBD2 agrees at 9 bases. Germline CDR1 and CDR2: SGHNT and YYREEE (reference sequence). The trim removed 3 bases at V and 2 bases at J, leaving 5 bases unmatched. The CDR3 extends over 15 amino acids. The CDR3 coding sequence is TGTGCCAGCAGCTCGGGACTAGCCTCACAAGAGACCCAGTACTTC. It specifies CASSSGLASQETQYF.

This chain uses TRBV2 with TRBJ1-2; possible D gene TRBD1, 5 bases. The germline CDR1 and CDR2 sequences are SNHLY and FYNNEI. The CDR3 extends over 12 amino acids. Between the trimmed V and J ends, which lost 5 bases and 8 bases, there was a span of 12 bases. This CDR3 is CASSPDAGGYTF. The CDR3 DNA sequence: TGTGCCAGCAGTCCAGACGCAGGGGGCTACACCTTC.